This T cell receptor beta chain originates from a study of T-cell reconstitution after alpha-beta-depleted transplantation in children (TCRdb year 2016). Some background on the complete study: Using TCR repertoire profiling, the study followed T-cell immune reconstitution in a quantitative way in children after TCRalphabeta/CD19-depleted allogeneic hematopoietic cell transplantation.

The library was built by means of PCR. For sequencing, an Illumina HiSeq 2500 was employed. TCR libraries were prepared with molecular barcoding, using unique molecular identifiers to normalize TCRbeta repertoire quantification. The public reads were run again by TCRdb, first through fastp at Q25 and then through MiXCR, and only productive beta chains were kept. A single entry per CDR3 protein holds the most common genes and DNA from its merged rows. The sample yields fewer than 95,000 distinct CDR3 sequences; less than 15% were counted once. The top ten hold more than 11% of the sample. This clonotype was detected only a few times. Its target antigen remains unknown. Base-call qualities are not available, and no considerably larger clone is one nucleotide away. Measured from the cysteine to the phenylalanine, the CDR3 is 12 residues long. The read is trimmed to its CDR3 DNA, 36 bases read in frame from base 1. For CDR1 and CDR2, the germline V gene lists SQVTM and ANQGSEA. V is clipped by 7 bases and J by 0 bases, and the sequence between their germline boundaries is 9 bases long.

The sequences come from PBMCs from the stem cell graft donor, collected from the stem cell graft. The sequence was obtained from a human donor who donated a stem cell graft to a child with inherited bone marrow failure. The sequence links TRBV29-1 to TRBJ1-1; confidence is insufficient to name the D gene. The sequence in DNA is TGCAGCGCCCTGACACTGAACACTGAAGCTTTCTTT. Translation gives CSALTLNTEAFF.